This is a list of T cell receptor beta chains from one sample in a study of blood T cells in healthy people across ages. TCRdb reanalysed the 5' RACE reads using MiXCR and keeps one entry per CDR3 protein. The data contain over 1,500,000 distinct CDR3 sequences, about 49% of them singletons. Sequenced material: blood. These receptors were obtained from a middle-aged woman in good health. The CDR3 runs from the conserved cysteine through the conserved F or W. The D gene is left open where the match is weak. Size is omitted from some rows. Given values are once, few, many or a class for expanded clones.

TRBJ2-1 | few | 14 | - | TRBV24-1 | TGTGCCACCAGCCCCCCCGGTACTTACAATGAGCAGTTCTTC | CATSPPGTYNEQFF
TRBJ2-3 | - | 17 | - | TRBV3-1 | TGTGCCAGCAGCCAAGATCTGTCGGGCAGGGAATCGGATACGCAGTATTTT | CASSQDLSGRESDTQYF
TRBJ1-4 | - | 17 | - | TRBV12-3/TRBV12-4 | TGTGCCAGCAGGTCTCAAGGGAGATTCGCAACTAATGAAAAACTGTTTTTT | CASRSQGRFATNEKLFF
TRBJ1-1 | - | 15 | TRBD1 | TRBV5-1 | TGCGCCAGCAGCTTGGAAGGGACAGCGAACACTGAAGCTTTCTTT | CASSLEGTANTEAFF
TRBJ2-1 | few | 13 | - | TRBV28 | TGTGCCAGCCTACGGGACACGTACAATGAGCAGTTCTTC | CASLRDTYNEQFF
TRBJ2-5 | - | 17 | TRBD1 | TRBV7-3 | TGTGCCAGCAGCTTAAGGGGGCCAGGGGGTCGTCAAGAGACCCAGTACTTC | CASSLRGPGGRQETQYF
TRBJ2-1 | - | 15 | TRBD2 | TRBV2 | TGTGCCAGCAGTAGCCGGGACTACAGATACAATGAGCAGTTCTTC | CASSSRDYRYNEQFF
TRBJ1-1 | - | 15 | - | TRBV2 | TGTGCCAGAGGGGAAGTTGGTGTTATGAACACTGAAGCTTTCTTT | CARGEVGVMNTEAFF
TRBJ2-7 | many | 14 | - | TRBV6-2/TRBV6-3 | TGTGCCAGCAGCCGTGACAGGCGGACCTACGAGCAGTACTTC | CASSRDRRTYEQYF
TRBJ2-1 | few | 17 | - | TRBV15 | TGTGCCACCAGCAGAGATCCGCGGGCCACCTCCTACAATGAGCAGTTCTTC | CATSRDPRATSYNEQFF
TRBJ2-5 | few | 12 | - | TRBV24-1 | TGTGCCACCAGTGCACAGAGAGAGACCCAGTACTTC | CATSAQRETQYF
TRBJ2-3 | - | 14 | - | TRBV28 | TGTGCCAGCAGTTCCTTCTCGGGCACAGATACGCAGTATTTT | CASSSFSGTDTQYF
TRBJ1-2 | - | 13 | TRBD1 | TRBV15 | TGTGCCACCAGCAGTGACAGGGGTTATGGCTACACCTTC | CATSSDRGYGYTF
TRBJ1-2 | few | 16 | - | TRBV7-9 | TGTGCCAGCAGCTTAGGACCGTTACCCACTAACTATGGCTACACCTTC | CASSLGPLPTNYGYTF
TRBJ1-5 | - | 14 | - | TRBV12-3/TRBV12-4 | TGTGCCAGCAGTTTAATAGGGCTCAATCAGCCCCAGCATTTT | CASSLIGLNQPQHF
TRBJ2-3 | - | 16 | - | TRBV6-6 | TGTGCCAGCAGTTACACAGCCAGTCCTAGCACAGATACGCAGTATTTT | CASSYTASPSTDTQYF
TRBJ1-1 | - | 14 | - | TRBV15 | TGTGCCACCAGCAGAGGGGGGGTGAGCACTGAAGCTTTCTTT | CATSRGGVSTEAFF
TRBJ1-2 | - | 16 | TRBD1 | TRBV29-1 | TGCAGCGGTTGGGGACCCAGGGGGCGCGGGAACTATGGCTACACCTTC | CSGWGPRGRGNYGYTF
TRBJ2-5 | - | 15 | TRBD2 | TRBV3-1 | TGTGCCAGCAGCATAAGCGGGGGGGCCCGTGAGACCCAGTACTTC | CASSISGGARETQYF
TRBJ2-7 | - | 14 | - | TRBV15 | TGTGCCACCAGCAAAGAAGGAGGGGGGTACGAGCAGTACTTC | CATSKEGGGYEQYF
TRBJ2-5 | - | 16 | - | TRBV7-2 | TGTGCCAGCAGCTCCACCGTAGAACGACTCCAAGAGACCCAGTACTTC | CASSSTVERLQETQYF
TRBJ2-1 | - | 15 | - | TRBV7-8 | TGTGCCAGCAGCTACGCGGGGTCATCCGCATTTGAGCAGTTCTTC | CASSYAGSSAFEQFF
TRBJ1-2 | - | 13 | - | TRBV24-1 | TGTGCCACCAATGGGGGGGCTGGCTATGGCTACACCTTC | CATNGGAGYGYTF
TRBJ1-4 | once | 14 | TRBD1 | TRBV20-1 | TGCAGTGCTAGAGATCAGACAGGGGATGAAAAACTGTTTTTT | CSARDQTGDEKLFF
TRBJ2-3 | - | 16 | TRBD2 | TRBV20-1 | TGCAGTGCTAGTGCGGCTAGCGGGGGCTACACAGATAGGCAGTATTTT | CSASAASGGYTDRQYF
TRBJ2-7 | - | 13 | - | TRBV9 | TGTGCCAGCAGCGTAATTGCAGGGGACGAGCAGTACTTC | CASSVIAGDEQYF
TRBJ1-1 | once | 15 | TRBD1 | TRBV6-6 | TGTGCCAGCAGTTTCATCAGGGGGCCAAACACTGAAGCTTTCTTT | CASSFIRGPNTEAFF
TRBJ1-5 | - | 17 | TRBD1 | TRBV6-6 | TGTGCCAGCTTTCCTAGGGACAGACAATATAGCAATCAGCCCCAGCATTTT | CASFPRDRQYSNQPQHF
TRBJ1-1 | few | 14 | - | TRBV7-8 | TGTGCCAGCAGCCCCCACCCGAGGGGCACTGAAGCTTTCTTT | CASSPHPRGTEAFF
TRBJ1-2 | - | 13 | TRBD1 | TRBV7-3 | TGTGCCAGCAGCCACTCAGGGGGTGGAGGCTACACCTTC | CASSHSGGGGYTF
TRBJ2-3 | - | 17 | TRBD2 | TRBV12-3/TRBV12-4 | TGTGCCAGCGGTCTCGCAAGGGTCGGGGGGGCCGGGGATACGCAGTATTTT | CASGLARVGGAGDTQYF
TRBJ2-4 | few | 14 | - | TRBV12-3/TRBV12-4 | TGTGCCAGCAGTGCCGACCCGAGTCGAAACATTCAGTACTTC | CASSADPSRNIQYF
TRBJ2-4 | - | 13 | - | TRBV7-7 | TGTGCTAGCAGCCCGGGGCCCAACGGCATTCAGTACTTC | CASSPGPNGIQYF
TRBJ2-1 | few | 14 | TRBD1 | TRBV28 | TGTGCCAGCAGTGCCTGGACAGGGGGCGTTGAGCAGTTCTTC | CASSAWTGGVEQFF
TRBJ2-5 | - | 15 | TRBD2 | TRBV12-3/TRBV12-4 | TGTGCCAGCAGCACCGGGACTAGCGGACAAGAGACCCAGTACTTC | CASSTGTSGQETQYF
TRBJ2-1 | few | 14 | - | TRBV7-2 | TGTGCCAGCAGAGGACACCCCTCCTACAATGAGCAGTTCTTC | CASRGHPSYNEQFF
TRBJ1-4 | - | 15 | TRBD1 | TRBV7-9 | TGTGCCAGCAGCATTTGGACAGGGAAGGATGAAAAACTGTTTTTT | CASSIWTGKDEKLFF
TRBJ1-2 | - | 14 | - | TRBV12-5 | TGTGCTAGTGGTTCCTCCGGGGGATCGGCTGGCTACACCTTC | CASGSSGGSAGYTF
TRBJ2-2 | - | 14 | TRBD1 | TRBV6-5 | TGTGCCAGCAGCCCCGATAGGGGGCCTGGGGAGCTGTTTTTT | CASSPDRGPGELFF
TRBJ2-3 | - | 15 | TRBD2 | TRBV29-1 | TGCAGCGTTGCTCTAGTGGGGACTAACACAGATACGCAGTATTTT | CSVALVGTNTDTQYF
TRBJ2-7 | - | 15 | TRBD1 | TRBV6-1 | TGTGCCAGCAGTTGGACAGGGGGTGGATCCTACGAGCAGTACTTC | CASSWTGGGSYEQYF
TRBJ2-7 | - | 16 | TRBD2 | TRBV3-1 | TGTGCCAGCAGCCAAGATAAGGCTAGCGGGGTCTACGAGCAGTACTTC | CASSQDKASGVYEQYF
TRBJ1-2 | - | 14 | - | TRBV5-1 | TGCGCCAGCAGCTTGGTGCCGGAAAACTATGGCTACACCTTC | CASSLVPENYGYTF
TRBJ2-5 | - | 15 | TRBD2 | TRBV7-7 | TGTGCTAGCAGCCCGGGGGGGCCGTACCAAGGGACCCAGTACTTC | CASSPGGPYQGTQYF
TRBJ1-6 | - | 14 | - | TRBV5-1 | TGCGCCAGCAGCGCGGGACATTCGGCCTCACCCCTCCACTTT | CASSAGHSASPLHF
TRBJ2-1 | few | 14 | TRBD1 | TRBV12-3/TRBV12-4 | TGTGCCAGCAGACGGGACAGGGTATACAATGAGCAGTTCTTC | CASRRDRVYNEQFF
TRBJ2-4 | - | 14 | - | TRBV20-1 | TGCAGTGCTAGGTCGAGCGGGTCAGCCTACGAGCTGTACTTC | CSARSSGSAYELYF
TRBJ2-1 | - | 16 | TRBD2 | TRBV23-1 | TGCGCCAGCAGTCACGGCGGGGGGGCTTCTGGTAATGAGCAGTTCTTC | CASSHGGGASGNEQFF